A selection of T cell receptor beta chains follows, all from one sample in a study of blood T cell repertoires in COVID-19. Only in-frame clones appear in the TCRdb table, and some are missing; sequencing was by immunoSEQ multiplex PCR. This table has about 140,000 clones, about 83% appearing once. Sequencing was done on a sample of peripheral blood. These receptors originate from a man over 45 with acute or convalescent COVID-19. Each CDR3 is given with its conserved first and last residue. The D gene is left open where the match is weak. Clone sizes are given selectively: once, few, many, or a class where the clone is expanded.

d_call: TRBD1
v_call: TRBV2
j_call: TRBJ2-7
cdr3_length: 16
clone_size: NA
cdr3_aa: CASSEGTGTGSFEQYF
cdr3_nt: TGTGCCAGCAGTGAGGGGACCGGGACAGGGAGTTTCGAGCAGTACTTC

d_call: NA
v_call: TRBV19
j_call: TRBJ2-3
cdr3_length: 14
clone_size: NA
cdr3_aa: CASSIDRGTDTQYF
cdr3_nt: TGTGCCAGTAGTATAGATCGAGGCACAGATACGCAGTATTTT

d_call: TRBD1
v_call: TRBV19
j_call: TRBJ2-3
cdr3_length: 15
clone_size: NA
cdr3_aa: CASSPGQGFTDTQYF
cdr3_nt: TGTGCCAGTAGTCCGGGACAGGGGTTTACAGATACGCAGTATTTT

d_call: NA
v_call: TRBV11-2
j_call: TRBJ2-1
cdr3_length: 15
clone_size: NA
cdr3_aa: CASRKAGQTYNEQFF
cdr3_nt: TGTGCCAGCAGAAAAGCGGGCCAGACGTACAATGAGCAGTTCTTC

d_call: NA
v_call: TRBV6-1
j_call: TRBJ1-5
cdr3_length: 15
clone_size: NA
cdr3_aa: CASSEGRAGNQPQHF
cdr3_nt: TGTGCCAGCAGTGAAGGCAGGGCGGGGAATCAGCCCCAGCATTTT

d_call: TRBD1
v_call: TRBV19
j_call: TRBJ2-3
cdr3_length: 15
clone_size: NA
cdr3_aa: CASRDRARGTDTQYF
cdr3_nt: TGTGCCAGTAGGGACAGGGCTCGGGGCACAGATACGCAGTATTTT

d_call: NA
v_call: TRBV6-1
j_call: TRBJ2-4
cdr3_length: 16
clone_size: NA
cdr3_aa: CASSVSFGGTKNIQYF
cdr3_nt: TGTGCCAGCAGTGTAAGCTTCGGGGGAACCAAAAACATTCAGTACTTC

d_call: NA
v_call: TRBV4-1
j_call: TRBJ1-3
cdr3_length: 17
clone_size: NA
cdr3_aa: CASSWGDGKSSGNTIYF
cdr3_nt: TGCGCCAGCAGCTGGGGGGACGGGAAGAGCTCTGGAAACACCATATATTTT

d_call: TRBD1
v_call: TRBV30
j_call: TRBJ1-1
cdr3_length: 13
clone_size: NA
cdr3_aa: CAGTGGRDTEAFF
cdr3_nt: TGTGCCGGGACAGGGGGAAGGGACACTGAAGCTTTCTTT

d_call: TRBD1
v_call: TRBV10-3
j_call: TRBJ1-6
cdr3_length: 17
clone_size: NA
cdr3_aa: CAISESDRGLSNSPLHF
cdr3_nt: TGTGCCATCAGTGAGTCGGACAGGGGGCTCAGTAATTCACCCCTCCACTTT

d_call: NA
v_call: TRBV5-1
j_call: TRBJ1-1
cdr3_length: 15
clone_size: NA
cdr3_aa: CASTSSSGMNTEAFF
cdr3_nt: TGCGCCAGCACCTCTTCCAGCGGGATGAACACTGAAGCTTTCTTT

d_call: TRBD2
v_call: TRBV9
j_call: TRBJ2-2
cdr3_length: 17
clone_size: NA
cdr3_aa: CASSATSGGPLLRELFF
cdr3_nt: TGTGCCAGCAGCGCTACTAGCGGGGGGCCTCTTTTACGGGAGCTGTTTTTT

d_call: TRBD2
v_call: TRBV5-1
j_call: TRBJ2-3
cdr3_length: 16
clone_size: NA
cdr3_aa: CASSSSTSGSTDTQYF
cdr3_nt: TGCGCCAGCAGCTCCTCAACTAGCGGGAGCACAGATACGCAGTATTTT

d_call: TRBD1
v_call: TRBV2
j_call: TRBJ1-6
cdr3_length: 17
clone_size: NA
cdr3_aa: CASSNRLAGGGNSPLHF
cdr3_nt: TGTGCCAGCAGTAACCGGTTGGCAGGGGGCGGGAATTCACCCCTCCACTTT

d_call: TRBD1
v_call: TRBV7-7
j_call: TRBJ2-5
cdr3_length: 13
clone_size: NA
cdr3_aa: CASSQGQGVTQYF
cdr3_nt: TGTGCCAGCAGCCAGGGACAGGGGGTGACCCAGTACTTC

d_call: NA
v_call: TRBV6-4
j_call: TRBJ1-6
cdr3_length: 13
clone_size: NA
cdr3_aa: CASSDFRNSPLHF
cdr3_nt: TGTGCCAGCAGTGACTTCCGGAATTCACCCCTCCACTTT

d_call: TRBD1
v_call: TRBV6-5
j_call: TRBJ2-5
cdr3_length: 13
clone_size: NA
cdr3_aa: CASKDRGGETQYF
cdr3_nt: TGTGCCAGCAAAGACAGGGGGGGAGAGACCCAGTACTTC

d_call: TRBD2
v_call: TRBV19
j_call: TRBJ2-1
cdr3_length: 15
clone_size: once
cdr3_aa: CASSILAGGPTEQFF
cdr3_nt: TGTGCCAGTAGTATCCTAGCGGGGGGGCCAACGGAGCAGTTCTTC

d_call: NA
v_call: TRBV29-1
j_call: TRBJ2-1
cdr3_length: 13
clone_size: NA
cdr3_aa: CSVGGLSSNEQFF
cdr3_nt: TGCAGCGTTGGGGGCTTGTCTTCTAATGAGCAGTTCTTC

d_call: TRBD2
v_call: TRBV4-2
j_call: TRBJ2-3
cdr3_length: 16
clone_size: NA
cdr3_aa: CASSQDGGGLTDTQYF
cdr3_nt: TGTGCCAGCAGCCAAGATGGCGGGGGGCTGACAGATACGCAGTATTTT

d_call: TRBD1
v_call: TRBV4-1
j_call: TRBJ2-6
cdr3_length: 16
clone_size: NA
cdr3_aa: CASSQVGGGGANVLTF
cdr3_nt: TGCGCCAGCAGCCAAGTAGGGGGCGGTGGGGCCAACGTCCTGACTTTC

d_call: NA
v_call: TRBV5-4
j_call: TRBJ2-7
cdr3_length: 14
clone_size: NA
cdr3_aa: CASSRGLISYEQYF
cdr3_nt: TGTGCCAGCAGCCGGGGACTGATATCCTACGAGCAGTACTTC

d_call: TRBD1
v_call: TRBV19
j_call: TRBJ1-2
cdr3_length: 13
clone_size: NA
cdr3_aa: CASIRQGAYGYTF
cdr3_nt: TGTGCCAGTATTCGACAGGGGGCCTATGGCTACACCTTC

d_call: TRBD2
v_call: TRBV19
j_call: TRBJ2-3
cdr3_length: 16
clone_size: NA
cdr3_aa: CASSDPSGGETDTQYF
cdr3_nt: TGTGCCAGTAGCGACCCTAGCGGGGGGGAGACAGATACGCAGTATTTT

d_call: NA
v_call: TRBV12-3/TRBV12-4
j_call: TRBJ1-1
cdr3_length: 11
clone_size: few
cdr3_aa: CASTLGGGPFF
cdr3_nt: TGTGCCAGCACTCTTGGGGGGGGGCCTTTCTTT

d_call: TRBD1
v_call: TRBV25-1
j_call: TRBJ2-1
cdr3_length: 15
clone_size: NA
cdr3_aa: CASSGRDRELFGQFF
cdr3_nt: TGTGCCAGCAGTGGCCGGGACAGGGAGTTATTCGGGCAGTTCTTC

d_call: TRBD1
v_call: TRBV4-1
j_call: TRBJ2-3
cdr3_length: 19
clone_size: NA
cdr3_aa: CASSQERFLGTGGTDTQYF
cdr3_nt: TGCGCCAGCAGCCAAGAGAGATTCTTGGGGACAGGGGGCACAGATACGCAGTATTTT

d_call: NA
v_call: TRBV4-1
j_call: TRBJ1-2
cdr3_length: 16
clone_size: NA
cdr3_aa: CASSPHNTAPGSGYTF
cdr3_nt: TGCGCCAGCAGCCCTCATAATACAGCCCCCGGGAGTGGCTACACCTTC

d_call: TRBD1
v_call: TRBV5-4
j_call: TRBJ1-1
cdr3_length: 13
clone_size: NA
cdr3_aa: CASSSPDREEAFF
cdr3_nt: TGTGCCAGCAGCTCGCCTGACAGGGAGGAAGCTTTCTTT